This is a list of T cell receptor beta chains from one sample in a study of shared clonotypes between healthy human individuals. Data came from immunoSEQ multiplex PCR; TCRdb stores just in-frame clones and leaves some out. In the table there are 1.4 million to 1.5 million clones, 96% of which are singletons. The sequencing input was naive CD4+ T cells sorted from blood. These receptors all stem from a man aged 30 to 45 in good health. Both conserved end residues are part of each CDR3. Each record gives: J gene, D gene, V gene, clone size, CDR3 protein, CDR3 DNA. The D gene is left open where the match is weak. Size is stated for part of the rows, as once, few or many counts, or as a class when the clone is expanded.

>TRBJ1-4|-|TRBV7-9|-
CASSRRSGVNEKLFF
TGTGCCAGCAGTCGGAGGTCGGGAGTTAATGAAAAACTGTTTTTT
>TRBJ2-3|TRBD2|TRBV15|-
CATSETSGFMTDTQYF
TGTGCCACCAGCGAGACTAGCGGGTTTATGACAGATACGCAGTATTTT
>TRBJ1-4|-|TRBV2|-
CASSSTVLGEKLFF
TGTGCCAGCAGTTCCACGGTCCTCGGTGAAAAACTGTTTTTT
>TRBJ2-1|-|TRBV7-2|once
CASLLAGGSYNEQFF
TGTGCCAGCCTTCTCGCCGGGGGCTCCTACAATGAGCAGTTCTTC
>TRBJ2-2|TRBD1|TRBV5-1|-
CASSSTTGVPGELFF
TGCGCCAGCAGCTCCACGACAGGGGTCCCCGGGGAGCTGTTTTTT
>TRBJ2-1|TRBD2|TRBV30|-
CAWSVLAGVEQFF
TGTGCCTGGAGTGTTCTAGCGGGAGTTGAGCAGTTCTTC
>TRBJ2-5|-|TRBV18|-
CASSLAAETQYF
TGTGCCAGCTCCCTGGCCGCAGAGACCCAGTACTTC
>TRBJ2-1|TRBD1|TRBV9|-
CASSVRGQGYNEQFF
TGTGCCAGCAGCGTAAGGGGACAGGGCTACAATGAGCAGTTCTTC
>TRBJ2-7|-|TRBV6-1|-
CASSEPVGYYEQYF
TGTGCCAGCAGTGAGCCCGTGGGGTACTACGAGCAGTACTTC
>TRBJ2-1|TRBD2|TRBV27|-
CASSIWGGEQFF
TGTGCCAGCAGTATCTGGGGGGGTGAGCAGTTCTTC